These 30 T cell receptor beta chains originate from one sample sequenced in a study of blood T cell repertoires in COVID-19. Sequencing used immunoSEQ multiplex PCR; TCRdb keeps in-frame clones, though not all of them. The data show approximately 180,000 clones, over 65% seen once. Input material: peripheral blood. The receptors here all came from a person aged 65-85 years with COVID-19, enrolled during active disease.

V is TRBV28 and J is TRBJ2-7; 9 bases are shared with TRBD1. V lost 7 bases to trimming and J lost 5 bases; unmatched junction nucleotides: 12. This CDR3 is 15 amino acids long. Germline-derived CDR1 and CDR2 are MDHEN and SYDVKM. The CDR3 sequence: CASTRIGTGRHEQYF. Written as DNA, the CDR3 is TGTGCCAGCACCCGAATCGGGACAGGGCGCCACGAGCAGTACTTC. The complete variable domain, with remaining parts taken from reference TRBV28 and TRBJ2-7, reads DVKVTQSSRYLVKRTGEKVFLECVQDMDHENMFWYRQDPGLGLRLIYFSYDVKMKEKGDIPEGYSVSREKKERFSLILESASTNQTSMYLCASTRIGTGRHEQYFGPGTRLTVT.

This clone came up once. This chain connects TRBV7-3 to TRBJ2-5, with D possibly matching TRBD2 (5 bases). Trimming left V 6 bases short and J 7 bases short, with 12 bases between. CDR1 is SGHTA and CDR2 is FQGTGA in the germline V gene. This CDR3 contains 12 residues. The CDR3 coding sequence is TGTGCCAGCAGTGAGGCAGAGGGGACCCAGTACTTC. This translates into CASSEAEGTQYF.

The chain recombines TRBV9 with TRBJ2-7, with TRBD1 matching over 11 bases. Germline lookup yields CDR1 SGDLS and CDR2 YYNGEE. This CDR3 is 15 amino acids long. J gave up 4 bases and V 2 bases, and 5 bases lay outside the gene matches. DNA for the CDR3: TGTGCCAGCAGCGTGGGACAGGGGGAGATTTACGAGCAGTACTTC. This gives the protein CASSVGQGEIYEQYF.

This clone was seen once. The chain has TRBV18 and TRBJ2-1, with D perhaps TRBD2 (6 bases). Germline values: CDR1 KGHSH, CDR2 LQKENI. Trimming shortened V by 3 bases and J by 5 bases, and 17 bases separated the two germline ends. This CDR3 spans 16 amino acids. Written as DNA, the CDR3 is TGTGCCAGCTCACCCGGCTCGGGTAGGGAGGACAATGAGCAGTTCTTC. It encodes CASSPGSGREDNEQFF.

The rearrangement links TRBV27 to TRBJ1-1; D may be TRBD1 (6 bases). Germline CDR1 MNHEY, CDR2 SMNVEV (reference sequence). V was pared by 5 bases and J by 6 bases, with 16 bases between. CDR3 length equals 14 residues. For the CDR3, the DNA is TGTGCCAGCAGTACAGGGTGGGTTAAGTCTGAAGCTTTCTTT. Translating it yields CASSTGWVKSEAFF.

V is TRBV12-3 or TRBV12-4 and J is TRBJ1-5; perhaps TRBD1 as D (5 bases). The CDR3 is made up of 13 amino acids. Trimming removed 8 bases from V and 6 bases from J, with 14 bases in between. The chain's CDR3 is CASLGPGAQPQHF. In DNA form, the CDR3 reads TGTGCCAGCCTTGGACCTGGGGCTCAGCCCCAGCATTTT.

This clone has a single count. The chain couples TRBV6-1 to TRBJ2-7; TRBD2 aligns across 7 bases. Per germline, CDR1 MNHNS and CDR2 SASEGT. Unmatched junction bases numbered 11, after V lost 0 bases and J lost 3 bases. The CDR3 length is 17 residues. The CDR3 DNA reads TGTGCCAGCAGTGAAGCTCAGCGGGGATTTTTTGGCTACGAGCAGTACTTC. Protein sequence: CASSEAQRGFFGYEQYF.

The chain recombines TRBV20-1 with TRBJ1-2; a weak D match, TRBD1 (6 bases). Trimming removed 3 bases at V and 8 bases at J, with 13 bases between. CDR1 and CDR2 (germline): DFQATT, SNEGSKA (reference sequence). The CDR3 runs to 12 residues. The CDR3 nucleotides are TGCAGTGCTAGTACAGGGTATTTCGGCTACACCTTC. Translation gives CSASTGYFGYTF.

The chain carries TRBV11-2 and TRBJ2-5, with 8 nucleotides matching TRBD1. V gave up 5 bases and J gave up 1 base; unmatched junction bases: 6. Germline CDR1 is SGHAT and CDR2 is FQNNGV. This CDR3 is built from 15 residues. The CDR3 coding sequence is TGTGCCAGCAGCCCCTCAGGACAGGGCCAAGAGACCCAGTACTTC. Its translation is CASSPSGQGQETQYF.

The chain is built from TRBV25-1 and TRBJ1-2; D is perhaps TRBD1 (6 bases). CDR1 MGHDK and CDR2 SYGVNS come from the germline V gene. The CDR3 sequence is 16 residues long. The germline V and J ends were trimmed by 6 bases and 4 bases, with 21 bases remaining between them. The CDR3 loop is CASSPPGQTFFYGYTF. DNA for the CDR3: TGTGCCAGCAGCCCCCCCGGACAGACTTTTTTCTATGGCTACACCTTC.

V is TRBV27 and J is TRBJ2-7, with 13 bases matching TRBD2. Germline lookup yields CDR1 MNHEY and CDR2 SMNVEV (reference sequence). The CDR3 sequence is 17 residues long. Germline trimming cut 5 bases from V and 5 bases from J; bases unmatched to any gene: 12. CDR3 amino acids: CASSGGRTSGSSNEQYF. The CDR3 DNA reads TGTGCCAGCAGTGGGGGGAGGACTAGCGGGAGTAGTAACGAGCAGTACTTC.

CDR3: CASSLQGVPSPLHF. CDR3 nucleotides: TGTGCCAGCAGTCTACAGGGCGTACCTTCACCCCTCCACTTT. This chain links TRBV7-9 with TRBJ1-6, with a weak D call TRBD1 (6 bases). This CDR3 comprises 14 residues. Looked up from germline, CDR1 is SEHNR and CDR2 is FQNEAQ (reference sequence). V was shortened by 6 bases and J by 9 bases, with 15 bases between the two germline ends. Full variable domain (remainder filled in from reference TRBV7-9 and TRBJ1-6): DTGVSQNPRHKITKRGQNVTFRCDPISEHNRLYWYRQTLGQGPEFLTYFQNEAQLEKSRLLSDRFSAERPKGSFSTLEIQRTEQGDSAMYLCASSLQGVPSPLHFGNGTRLTVT.

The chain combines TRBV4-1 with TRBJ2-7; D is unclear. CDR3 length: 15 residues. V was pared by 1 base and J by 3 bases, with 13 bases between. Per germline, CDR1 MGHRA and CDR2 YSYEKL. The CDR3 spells CASSQVIAEDYEQYF. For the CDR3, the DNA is TGCGCCAGCAGCCAAGTAATCGCAGAAGACTACGAGCAGTACTTC.

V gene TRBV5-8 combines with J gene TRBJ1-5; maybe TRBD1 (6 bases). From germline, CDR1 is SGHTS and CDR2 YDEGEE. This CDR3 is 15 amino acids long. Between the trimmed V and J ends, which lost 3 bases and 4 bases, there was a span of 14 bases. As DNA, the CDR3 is TGTGCCAGCAGCTCACAGGGTTTACGAAATCAGCCCCAGCATTTT. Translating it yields CASSSQGLRNQPQHF.

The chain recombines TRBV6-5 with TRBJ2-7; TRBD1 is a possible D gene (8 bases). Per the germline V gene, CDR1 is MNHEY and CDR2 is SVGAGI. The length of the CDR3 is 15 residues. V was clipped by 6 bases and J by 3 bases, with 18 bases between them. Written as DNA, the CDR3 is TGTGCCAGCAGCCACACAGGGGGAGGGCGCTACGAGCAGTACTTC. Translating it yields CASSHTGGGRYEQYF.

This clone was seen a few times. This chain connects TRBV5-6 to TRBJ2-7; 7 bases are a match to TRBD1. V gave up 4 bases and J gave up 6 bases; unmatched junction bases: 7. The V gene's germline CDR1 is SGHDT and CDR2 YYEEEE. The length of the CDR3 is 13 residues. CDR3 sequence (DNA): TGTGCCAGCAGCCCGGGACAGTTTTTCGAGCAGTACTTC. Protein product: CASSPGQFFEQYF.

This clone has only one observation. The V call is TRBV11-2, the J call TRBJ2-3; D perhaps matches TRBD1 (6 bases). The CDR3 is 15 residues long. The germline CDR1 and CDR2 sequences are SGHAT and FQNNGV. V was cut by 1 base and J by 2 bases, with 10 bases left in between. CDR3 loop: CASSLGGGLTDTQYF. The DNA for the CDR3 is TGTGCCAGCAGCTTAGGTGGGGGCCTCACAGATACGCAGTATTTT.

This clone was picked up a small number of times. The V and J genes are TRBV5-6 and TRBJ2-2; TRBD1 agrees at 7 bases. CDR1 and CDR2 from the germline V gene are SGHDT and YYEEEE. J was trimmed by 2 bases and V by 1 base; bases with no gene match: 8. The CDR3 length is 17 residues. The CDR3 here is CASSLIEGQINTGELFF. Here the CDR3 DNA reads TGTGCCAGCAGCTTGATAGAGGGACAGATAAACACCGGGGAGCTGTTTTTT.

The CDR3 bases are TGTGCCAGCAGCCAACAGGGGGCTCTAATGAATTCACCCCTCCACTTT. Its translation: CASSQQGALMNSPLHF. The genes are TRBV7-2 and TRBJ1-6, with TRBD1 matching 9 bases. V lost 5 bases and J lost 7; bases outside the gene matches: 9. Germline CDR1 reads SGHTA; CDR2 reads FQGNSA. The CDR3 covers 16 residues.

Here the CDR3 DNA reads TGTGCCACCAACAGCGGGGGGGCAGGGGAGACCCAGTACTTC. Amino acids: CATNSGGAGETQYF. V usage is TRBV10-3 and J usage is TRBJ2-5; 10 bases map to TRBD2. The CDR3 length is 14 residues. The V segment lost 10 bases and the J segment 5 bases; nucleotides outside the gene matches: 10. CDR1 and CDR2 (germline): ENHRY, SYGVKD.

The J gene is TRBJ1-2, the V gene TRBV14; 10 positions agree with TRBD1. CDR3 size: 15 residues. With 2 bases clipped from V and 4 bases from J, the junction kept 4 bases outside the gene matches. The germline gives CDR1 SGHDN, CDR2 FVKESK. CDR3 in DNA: TGTGCCAGCAGCCAAAAGACAGGGGGCAGCTATGGCTACACCTTC. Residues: CASSQKTGGSYGYTF.

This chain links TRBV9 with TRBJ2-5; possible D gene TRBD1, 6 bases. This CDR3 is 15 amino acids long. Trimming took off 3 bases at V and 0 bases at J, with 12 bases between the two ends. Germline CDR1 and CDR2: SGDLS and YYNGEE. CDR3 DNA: TGTGCCAGCAGCGCCGGGACATTCAACCAAGAGACCCAGTACTTC. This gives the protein CASSAGTFNQETQYF.

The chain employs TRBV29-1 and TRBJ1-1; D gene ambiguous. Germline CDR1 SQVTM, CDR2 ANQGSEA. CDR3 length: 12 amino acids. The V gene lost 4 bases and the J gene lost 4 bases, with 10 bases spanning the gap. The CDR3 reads CSVGWAGTEAFF. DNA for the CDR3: TGCAGCGTTGGCTGGGCTGGCACTGAAGCTTTCTTT.

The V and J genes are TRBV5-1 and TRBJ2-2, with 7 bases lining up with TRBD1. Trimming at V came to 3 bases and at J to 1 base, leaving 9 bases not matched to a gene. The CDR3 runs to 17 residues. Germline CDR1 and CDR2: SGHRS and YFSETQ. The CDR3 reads CASSSQPGGLNTGELFF. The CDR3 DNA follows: TGCGCCAGCAGCTCCCAACCAGGGGGTCTGAACACCGGGGAGCTGTTTTTT.

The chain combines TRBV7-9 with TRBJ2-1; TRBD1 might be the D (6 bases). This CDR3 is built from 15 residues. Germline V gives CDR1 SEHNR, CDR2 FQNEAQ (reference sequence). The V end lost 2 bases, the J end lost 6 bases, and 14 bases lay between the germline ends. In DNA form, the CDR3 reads TGTGCCAGCAGCTTAATAGGGGGTACGCGCAATGAGCAGTTCTTC. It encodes CASSLIGGTRNEQFF.

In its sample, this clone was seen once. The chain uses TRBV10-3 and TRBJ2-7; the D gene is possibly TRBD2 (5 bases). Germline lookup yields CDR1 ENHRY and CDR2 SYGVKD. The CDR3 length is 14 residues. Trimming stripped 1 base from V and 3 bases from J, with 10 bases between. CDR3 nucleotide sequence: TGTGCCATCAGTGAGTGGGATCGGGGCTACGAGCAGTACTTC. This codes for CAISEWDRGYEQYF.

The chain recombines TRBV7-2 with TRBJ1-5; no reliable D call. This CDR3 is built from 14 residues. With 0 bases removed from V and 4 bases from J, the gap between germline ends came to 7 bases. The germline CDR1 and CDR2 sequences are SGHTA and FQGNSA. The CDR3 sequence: CASSLARLNQPQHF. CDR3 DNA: TGTGCCAGCAGCTTAGCGAGGTTAAATCAGCCCCAGCATTTT.

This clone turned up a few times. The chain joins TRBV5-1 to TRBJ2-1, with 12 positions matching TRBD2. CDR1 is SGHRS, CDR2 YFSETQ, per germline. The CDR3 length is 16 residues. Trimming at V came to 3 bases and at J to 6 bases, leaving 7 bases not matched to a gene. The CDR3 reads CASSSPTSGGTNEQFF. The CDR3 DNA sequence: TGCGCCAGCAGCTCCCCAACTAGCGGGGGGACCAATGAGCAGTTCTTC.

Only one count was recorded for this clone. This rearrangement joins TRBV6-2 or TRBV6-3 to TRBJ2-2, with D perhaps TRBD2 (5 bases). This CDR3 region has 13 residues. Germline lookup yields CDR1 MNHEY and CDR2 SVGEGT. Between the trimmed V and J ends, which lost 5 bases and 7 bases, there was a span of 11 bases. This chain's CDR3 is CASSGLYRGELFF. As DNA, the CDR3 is TGTGCCAGCAGTGGACTCTACCGCGGGGAGCTGTTTTTT.

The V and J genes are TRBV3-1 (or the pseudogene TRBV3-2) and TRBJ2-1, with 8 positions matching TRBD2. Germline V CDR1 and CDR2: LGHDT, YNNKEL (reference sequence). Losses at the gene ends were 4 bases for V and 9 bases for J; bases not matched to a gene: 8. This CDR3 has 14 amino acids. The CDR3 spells CASSLGLGGSEQFF. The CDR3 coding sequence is TGTGCCAGCAGCCTGGGACTAGGAGGGAGTGAGCAGTTCTTC.